The 10 T cell receptor beta chains listed next were all sequenced from one sample in a study of CD8 T cells in ankylosing spondylitis. Study-level findings and limits: Fewer than ten highly homologous variants made up a TCR beta motif that seemed to typify ankylosing spondylitis blood.

TCRdb independently ran MiXCR on the 5' RACE reads; one entry per CDR3 protein. The table has about 540,000 distinct CDR3 sequences, about 13% seen once. Their cognate antigens are unknown. Sequences were obtained from blood, either unsorted or a sorted T cell fraction (not recorded which). These receptors all stem from a male donor with ankylosing spondylitis.

The chain combines TRBV12-3 or TRBV12-4 with TRBJ2-3; D is undetermined. V was cut by 5 bases and J by 0 bases, with 12 bases left in between. The CDR3 length is 15 residues. The CDR3 sequence: CASSQHETSTDTQYF. In nucleotides, the CDR3 is TGTGCCAGCAGTCAACATGAAACTAGCACAGATACGCAGTATTTT.

The rearrangement links TRBV5-1 to TRBJ1-5; no firm D call. Germline V gene sequence: CDR1 SGHRS, CDR2 YFSETQ. This CDR3 has 14 residues. V lost 0 bases, J lost 7 bases, and 11 bases lay in between. The CDR3 is CASSLGWAGQPQHF. The CDR3 bases are TGCGCCAGCAGCTTGGGATGGGCCGGGCAGCCCCAGCATTTT.

The table lists this clonotype with many counts. This sequence joins TRBV5-1 and TRBJ2-3; D is undetermined. Germline CDR1 and CDR2: SGHRS and YFSETQ. V lost 1 base and J lost 0, with 9 bases in between. The CDR3 consists of 15 residues. The DNA of the CDR3 is TGCGCCAGCAGCTTGCGCGCTACTAGCACAGATACGCAGTATTTT. Residues: CASSLRATSTDTQYF.

The chain employs TRBV2 and TRBJ1-3; perhaps TRBD1 as D (6 bases). The CDR3 has 15 residues. From germline, CDR1 is SNHLY and CDR2 FYNNEI. Trimming stripped 2 bases from V and 4 bases from J, with 12 bases between. CDR3 residues: CASSERGAEGNTIYF. The CDR3 DNA reads TGTGCCAGCAGTGAAAGGGGGGCGGAAGGAAACACCATATATTTT.

The V call is TRBV20-1, the J call TRBJ2-5, with 7 bases identical to TRBD1. Germline V gene data show CDR1 as DFQATT and CDR2 as SNEGSKA (reference sequence). The CDR3 loop spans 14 amino acids. V lost 3 bases to trimming and J lost 2 bases; unmatched junction nucleotides: 6. The CDR3 loop is CSASSWTGQETQYF. Here the CDR3 DNA reads TGCAGTGCTAGCTCGTGGACAGGACAAGAGACCCAGTACTTC.

This chain joins TRBV7-9 and TRBJ1-4, with no clear D. Trimming took 3 bases from V and 6 from J, leaving 8 bases between them. The CDR3 sequence is 13 residues long. Per germline, CDR1 SEHNR and CDR2 FQNEAQ (reference sequence). CDR3 coding DNA: TGTGCCAGCAGCTTTAACGCAGATGAAAAACTGTTTTTT. Translation gives CASSFNADEKLFF.

This rearrangement joins TRBV27 to TRBJ2-3, with D unresolved. Trimming shortened V by 3 bases and J by 7 bases, and 8 bases separated the two germline ends. The CDR3 consists of 12 residues. In germline, CDR1 is MNHEY, CDR2 SMNVEV (reference sequence). The chain's CDR3 is CASSFPGNTQYF. As DNA, the CDR3 is TGTGCCAGCAGTTTCCCTGGGAATACGCAGTATTTT.

The rearrangement uses TRBV11-2 and TRBJ2-1, with TRBD1 identical over 9 bases. This CDR3 comprises 14 residues. CDR1 and CDR2 (germline): SGHAT, FQNNGV. The junction had 5 bases not matched to a gene; V was cut back by 5 bases and J by 6 bases. DNA for the CDR3: TGTGCCAGCAGCAATCCGGGACAGGGCAATGAGCAGTTCTTC. Protein: CASSNPGQGNEQFF.

This clonotype was detected many times. The genes are TRBV24-1 and TRBJ2-1; 8 bases map to TRBD2. The CDR3 runs to 16 residues. Germline V gene data show CDR1 as KGHDR and CDR2 as SFDVKD. V shed 3 bases, J shed 5 bases, and the junction held 8 bases outside the gene matches. The DNA for the CDR3 is TGTGCCACCAGTGATCTTTCTAGCGGGCCCGACAATGAGCAGTTCTTC. Protein product: CATSDLSSGPDNEQFF.

The J gene is TRBJ2-1, the V gene TRBV5-5; 9 bases fit TRBD1. Germline V gives CDR1 SGHKS, CDR2 YYEKEE (reference sequence). V was pared by 0 bases and J by 6 bases, with 7 bases of the junction left unmatched. CDR3 length equals 16 residues. The CDR3: CASSLVPQGAINEQFF. In nucleotides, the CDR3 is TGTGCCAGCAGCTTGGTACCACAGGGGGCCATCAATGAGCAGTTCTTC.